The T cell receptor beta chain under discussion was sequenced for a study of cytomegalovirus exposure and HLA in healthy donors. Notes on the study in general: Across all donors, roughly uniform sequencing depth was an assumption of the presence/absence analyses. Evidence from a later analysis indicated that most CMV-associated TCR beta chains looked HLA-restricted. The dataset shows that most TCR sequences were rare, while some public TCRs occurred in many donors.

This clone came up once. Its specificity is unknown. Looked up from germline, CDR1 is SNHLY and CDR2 is FYNNEI. This CDR3 spans 16 amino acids. Trimming left V 5 bases short and J 3 bases short, with 17 bases between. The PCR employed 60 Vbeta primers together with 13 Jbeta primers. TCRdb's table, derived via immunoSEQ multiplex PCR, lists solely in-frame clones and lacks some. The data contain roughly 130,000 clones, roughly 82% of them singletons. The TCR originated in a male donor in good health and CMV-seropositive. The J gene is TRBJ1-5, the V gene TRBV2; D is possibly TRBD1 (6 bases). The sample consisted of PBMCs. The CDR3 here is CASSQIADSFNQPQHF. The DNA for the CDR3 is TGTGCCAGCAGTCAGATTGCGGACAGCTTCAATCAGCCCCAGCATTTT.